This TCR beta chain appears in the sequencing data of a study of T cells after yellow fever vaccination. Overall study findings and caveats: Of the clonotypes, a small share occurred in both CD4 and CD8 compartments. The booster response re-showed most primary clones: 95% to 96% CD4, approximately 90% CD8.

Conversion of TCR transcripts into cDNA relied on 5'RACE template switching, which added a universal primer site and UMIs. Each CDR3 protein is one row after TCRdb ran MiXCR on the 5' RACE reads. The sample records 310,000 or so distinct CDR3 sequences, 6.5% to 8.5% being singletons. With respect to this clonotype: The antigen remains unidentified.

The CDR3 covers 16 residues. With 1 base clipped from V and 7 bases from J, the junction kept 10 bases outside the gene matches. Germline CDR1 and CDR2: MGHRA and YSYEKL. The receptor comes from a man younger than 35 who received the YFV17D yellow fever vaccine. Sequenced material: PBMCs, taken more than 40 days after the first yellow fever vaccination. The chain uses TRBV4-1 and TRBJ1-5, with 7 bases identical to TRBD1. The CDR3, as DNA: TGCGCCAGCAGCCAAGGTAGGACAGGTTCTTGGCAGCCCCAGCATTTT. Protein: CASSQGRTGSWQPQHF.